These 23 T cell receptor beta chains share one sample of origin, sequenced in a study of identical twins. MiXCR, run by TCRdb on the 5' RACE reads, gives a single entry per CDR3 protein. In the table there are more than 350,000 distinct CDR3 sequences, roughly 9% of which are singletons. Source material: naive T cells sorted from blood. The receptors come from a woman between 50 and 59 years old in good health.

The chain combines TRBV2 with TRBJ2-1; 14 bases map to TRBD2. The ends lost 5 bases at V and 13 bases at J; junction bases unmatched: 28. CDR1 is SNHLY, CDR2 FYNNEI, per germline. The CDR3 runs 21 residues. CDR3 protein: CASSSVRDRGPGLAGEDYQFF. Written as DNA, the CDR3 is TGTGCCAGCAGTTCAGTCCGGGACAGGGGGCCGGGACTAGCGGGAGAGGATTATCAGTTCTTC.

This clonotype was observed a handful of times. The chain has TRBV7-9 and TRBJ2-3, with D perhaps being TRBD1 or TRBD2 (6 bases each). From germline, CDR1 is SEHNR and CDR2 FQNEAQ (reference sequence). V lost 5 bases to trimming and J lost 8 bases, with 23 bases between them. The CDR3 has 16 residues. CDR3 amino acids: CASSVPGGAKGSTQYF. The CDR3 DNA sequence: TGTGCCAGCAGCGTTCCCGGGGGCGCTAAAGGGTCTACGCAGTATTTT.

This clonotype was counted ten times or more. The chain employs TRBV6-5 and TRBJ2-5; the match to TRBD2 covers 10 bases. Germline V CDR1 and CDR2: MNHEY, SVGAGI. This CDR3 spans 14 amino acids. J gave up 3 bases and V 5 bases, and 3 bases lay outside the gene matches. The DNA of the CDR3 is TGTGCCAGCAGTCAACTAGCGGGAAAAGAGACCCAGTACTTC. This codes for CASSQLAGKETQYF.

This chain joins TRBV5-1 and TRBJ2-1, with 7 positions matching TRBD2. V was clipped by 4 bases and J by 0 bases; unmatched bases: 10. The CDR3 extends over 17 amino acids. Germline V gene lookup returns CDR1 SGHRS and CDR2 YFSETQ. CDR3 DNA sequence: TGCGCCAGCAGCCCCGAACGACTAGCTCTCTCCTACAATGAGCAGTTCTTC. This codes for CASSPERLALSYNEQFF.

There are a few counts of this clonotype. CDR3 protein: CASSLGDGGADTQYF. The CDR3 DNA is TGTGCCAGCAGCTTGGGGGACGGGGGCGCGGATACGCAGTATTTT. The chain carries TRBV7-2 and TRBJ2-3; D tentatively reads TRBD1 or TRBD2 (6 bases each). CDR3 length equals 15 residues. The germline gives CDR1 SGHTA, CDR2 FQGNSA. Trimming cost V 3 bases and J 6 bases, with 16 bases left between them.

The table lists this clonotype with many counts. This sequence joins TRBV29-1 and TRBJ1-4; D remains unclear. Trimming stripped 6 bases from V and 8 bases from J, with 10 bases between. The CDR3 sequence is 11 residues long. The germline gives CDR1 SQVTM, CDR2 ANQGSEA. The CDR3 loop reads CSVPGGEKLFF. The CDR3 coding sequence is TGCAGCGTCCCGGGCGGAGAAAAACTGTTTTTT.

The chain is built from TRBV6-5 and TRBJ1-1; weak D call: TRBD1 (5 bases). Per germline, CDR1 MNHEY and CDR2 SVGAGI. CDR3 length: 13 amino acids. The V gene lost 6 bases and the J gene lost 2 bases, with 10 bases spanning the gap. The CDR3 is CASRGDQNTEAFF. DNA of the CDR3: TGTGCCAGCAGGGGGGACCAAAACACTGAAGCTTTCTTT.

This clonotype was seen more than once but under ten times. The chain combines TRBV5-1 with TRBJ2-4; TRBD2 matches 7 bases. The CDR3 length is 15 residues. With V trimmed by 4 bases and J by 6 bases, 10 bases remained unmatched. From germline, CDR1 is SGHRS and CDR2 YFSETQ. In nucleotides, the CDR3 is TGCGCCAGCAGCCCCAGCGGGACCCTGGGAAACATTCAGTACTTC. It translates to CASSPSGTLGNIQYF. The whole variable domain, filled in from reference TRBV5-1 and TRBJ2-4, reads KAGVTQTPRYLIKTRGQQVTLSCSPISGHRSVSWYQQTPGQGLQFLFEYFSETQRNKGNFPGRFSGRQFSNSRSEMNVSTLELGDSALYLCASSPSGTLGNIQYFGAGTRLSVL.

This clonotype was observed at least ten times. The CDR3 loop reads CATWTGLSNQPQHF. The CDR3 nucleotides are TGTGCCACCTGGACAGGCTTGAGCAATCAGCCCCAGCATTTT. This chain links TRBV24-1 with TRBJ1-5, with 7 positions matching TRBD1. Germline loops: CDR1 KGHDR, CDR2 SFDVKD. V was pared by 9 bases and J by 1 base, with 5 bases of the junction left unmatched. The CDR3 spans 14 residues.

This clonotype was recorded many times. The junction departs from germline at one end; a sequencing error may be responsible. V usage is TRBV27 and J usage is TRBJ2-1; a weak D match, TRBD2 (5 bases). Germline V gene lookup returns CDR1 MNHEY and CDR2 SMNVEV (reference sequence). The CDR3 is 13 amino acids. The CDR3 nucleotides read TGCGCCAGCAGCTTTAGCGAGTACAATGAGCAGTTCTTC. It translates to CASSFSEYNEQFF.

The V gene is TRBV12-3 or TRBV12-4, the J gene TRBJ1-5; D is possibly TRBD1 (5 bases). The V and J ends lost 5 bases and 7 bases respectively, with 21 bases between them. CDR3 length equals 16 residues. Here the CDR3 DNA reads TGTGCCAGCAGTCCCGGGGGGGGTGCGCGTGGCCAGCCCCAGCATTTT. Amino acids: CASSPGGGARGQPQHF.

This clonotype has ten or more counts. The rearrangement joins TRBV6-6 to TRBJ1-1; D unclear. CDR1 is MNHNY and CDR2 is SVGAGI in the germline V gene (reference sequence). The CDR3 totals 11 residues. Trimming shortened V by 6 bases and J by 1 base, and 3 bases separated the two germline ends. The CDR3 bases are TGTGCCAGCAGGGAGAACACTGAAGCTTTCTTT. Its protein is CASRENTEAFF.

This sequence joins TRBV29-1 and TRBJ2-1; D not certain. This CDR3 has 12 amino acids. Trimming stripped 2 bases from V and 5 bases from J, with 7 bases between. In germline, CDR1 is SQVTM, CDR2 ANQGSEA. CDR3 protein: CSVEWLNNEQFF. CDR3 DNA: TGCAGCGTTGAATGGCTTAACAATGAGCAGTTCTTC.

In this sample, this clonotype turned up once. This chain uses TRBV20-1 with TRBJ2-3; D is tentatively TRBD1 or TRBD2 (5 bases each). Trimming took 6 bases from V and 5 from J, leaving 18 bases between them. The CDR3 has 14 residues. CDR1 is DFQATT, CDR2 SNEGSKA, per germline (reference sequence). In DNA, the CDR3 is TGCAGTGCCTCGCTAGACGGGGCTGGAGATACGCAGTATTTT. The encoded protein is CSASLDGAGDTQYF.

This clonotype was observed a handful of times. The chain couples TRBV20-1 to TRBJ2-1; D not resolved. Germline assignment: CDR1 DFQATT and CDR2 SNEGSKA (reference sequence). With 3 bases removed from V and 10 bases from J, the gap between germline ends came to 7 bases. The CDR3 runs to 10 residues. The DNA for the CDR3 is TGCAGTGCTAGCCACTTAGAGCAGTTCTTC. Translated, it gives CSASHLEQFF.

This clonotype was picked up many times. The CDR3 sequence: CATSSYGPKDEKLFF. CDR3 coding DNA: TGTGCCACCAGCAGCTACGGACCGAAGGATGAAAAACTGTTTTTT. The chain has TRBV15 and TRBJ1-4; D not certain. The germline gives CDR1 LNHNV, CDR2 YYDKDF (reference sequence). There are 15 residues in the CDR3. Trimming removed 3 bases at V and 6 bases at J, with 14 bases between.

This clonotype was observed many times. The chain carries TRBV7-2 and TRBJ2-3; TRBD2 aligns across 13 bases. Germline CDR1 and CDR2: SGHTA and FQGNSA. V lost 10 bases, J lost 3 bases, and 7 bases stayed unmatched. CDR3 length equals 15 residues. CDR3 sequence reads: CATRRGLAGTDTQYF. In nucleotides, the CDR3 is TGTGCCACCCGTAGGGGACTAGCGGGAACAGATACGCAGTATTTT.

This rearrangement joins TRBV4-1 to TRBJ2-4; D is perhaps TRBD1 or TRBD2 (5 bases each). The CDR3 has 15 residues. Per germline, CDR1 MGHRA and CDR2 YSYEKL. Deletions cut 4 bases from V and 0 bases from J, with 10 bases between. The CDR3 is CASSRLGVAKNIQYF. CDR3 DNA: TGCGCCAGCAGCCGCCTGGGGGTAGCCAAAAACATTCAGTACTTC.

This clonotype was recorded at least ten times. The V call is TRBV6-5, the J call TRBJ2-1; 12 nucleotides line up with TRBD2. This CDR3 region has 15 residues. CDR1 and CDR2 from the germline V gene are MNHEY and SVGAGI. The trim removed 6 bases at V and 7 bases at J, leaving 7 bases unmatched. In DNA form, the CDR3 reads TGTGCCAGCAGCTCTCTAGCGGGAGGGCGGAATGAGCAGTTCTTC. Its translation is CASSSLAGGRNEQFF.

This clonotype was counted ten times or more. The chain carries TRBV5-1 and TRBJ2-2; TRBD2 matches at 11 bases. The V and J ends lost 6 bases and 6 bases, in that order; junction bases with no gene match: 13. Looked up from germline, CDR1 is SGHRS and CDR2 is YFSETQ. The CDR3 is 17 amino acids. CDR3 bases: TGCGCCAGCACTCCCTATTCCGGGACTAGCGGCTCCGGGGAGCTGTTTTTT. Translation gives CASTPYSGTSGSGELFF.

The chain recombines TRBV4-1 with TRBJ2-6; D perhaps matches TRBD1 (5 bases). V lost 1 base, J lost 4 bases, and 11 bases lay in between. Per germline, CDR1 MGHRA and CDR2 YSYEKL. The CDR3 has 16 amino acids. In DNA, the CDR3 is TGCGCCAGCAGCCAAGCCAGGGAATTCGGGGCCAACGTCCTGACTTTC. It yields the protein CASSQAREFGANVLTF.

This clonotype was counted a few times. CDR3 region: CASSLQGIPTDTQYF. The CDR3 nucleotides are TGTGCCAGCAGCTTGCAGGGGATTCCCACAGATACGCAGTATTTT. V is TRBV7-7 and J is TRBJ2-3, with a possible D match to TRBD1 (6 bases). Germline V gene data show CDR1 as SSHAT and CDR2 as FNYEAQ (reference sequence). Deletions cut 3 bases from V and 2 bases from J, with 12 bases between. This CDR3 comprises 15 residues.

CDR3 sequence reads: CASSYFPVGEQYF. As DNA, the CDR3 is TGTGCCAGCAGTTACTTCCCCGTGGGGGAGCAGTACTTC. The chain employs TRBV6-5 and TRBJ2-7; D ambiguous. The CDR3 is made up of 13 amino acids. Trimming took off 1 base at V and 7 bases at J, with 11 bases between the two ends. The germline CDR1 and CDR2 sequences are MNHEY and SVGAGI.